The clone carrying this TCR beta chain was seen just once. J lost 4 bases, V lost 5 bases, and 14 bases had no gene match. Germline values: CDR1 SEHNR, CDR2 FQNEAQ (reference sequence). The CDR3 is made up of 18 amino acids. The data were obtained in a study of response to subunit inactivated influenza vaccine. Via MiXCR, TCRdb re-called the RT-PCR reads, giving one row per CDR3 protein. The data show about 540,000 distinct CDR3 sequences, with around a quarter seen just once and approximately 3% held by the top ten. Another study also made use of these data, one on T cells expressing NK-cell markers. That source reports: What made the TCR beta cDNA was 5'RACE template switching with UMIs.

The source material was CD4+ T cells sorted from PBMCs, sampled about 13 days after vaccination. The chain combines TRBV7-9 with TRBJ2-2; TRBD1 aligns across 9 bases. The receptor's source is a man between 45 and 60 years old who received an inactivated influenza vaccine. CDR3 DNA sequence: TGTGCCAGCAGCCGAAAAATAGGACAGGGGATGGCCACCGGGGAGCTGTTTTTT. Translation gives CASSRKIGQGMATGELFF.